This T cell receptor beta chain was observed in a study of cytomegalovirus exposure and HLA in healthy donors. Study-wide findings and caveats: Common viral pathogens were later found to be apparently linked to several of the most significant clusters. Solely CMV serostatus was available to characterize immune exposure.

CDR1 MDHEN and CDR2 SYDVKM come from the germline V gene. J gave up 1 base and V 6 bases, and 11 bases lay outside the gene matches. The length of the CDR3 is 16 residues. This clone appeared a single time. What it binds is unknown. Amplification used 60 Vbeta primers and 13 Jbeta primers. TCRdb's table, derived via immunoSEQ multiplex PCR, lists solely in-frame clones and lacks some. The sample has 200,000 or so clones, roughly 80% seen once. The material sequenced was PBMCs. The TCR originated in a man between 40 and 49 years old in good health and CMV-seronegative. V usage is TRBV28 and J usage is TRBJ1-1; TRBD1 matches 7 bases. The CDR3 sequence: CASSLVPRTGNTEAFF. CDR3 bases: TGTGCCAGCAGCCTGGTCCCCAGGACAGGGAACACTGAAGCTTTCTTT.